This TCR beta chain was observed in a study of blood T cell repertoires in COVID-19 (dated by TCRdb to the early 2020s). Regarding the complete study: Collaborator samples came from the United States, Italy and Spain and covered acute and convalescent phases of COVID-19. The material from the prospective study consisted of cDNA or gDNA derived from T cells, B-cell-depleted T cells, or PBMCs. Subjects who had been exposed to COVID-19, were actively infected with it, or had recovered from it provided the deeply sampled blood TCRbeta repertoires that made up the dataset. The repertoires were released in a freely available public database intended as a resource for research on the immune response to SARS-CoV-2. The samples were drawn from the first 160 participants of the ongoing ImmuneRACE study and from 1,254 subjects provided by 6 global collaborators. Nearly every sample came with metadata listing a de-identified subject ID, COVID-19 status, age in years and sex. HLA class I and class II types, where available, came from metadata supplied by the sample provider rather than from assay-based typing.

Whole blood was collected in K2EDTA tubes by collaborating institutions according to the institutions' own protocols. For TCRbeta analysis, collaborator samples were shipped as frozen whole blood, as isolated PBMCs, or as DNA extracted from either sample type. Summary of the overall study and its limitations: The quantity of clinical and demographic metadata differed by source and by participant and was supplied without curation.

TCRbeta CDR3 regions were amplified from genomic DNA by means of the immunoSEQ Assay, a bias-controlled multiplex PCR. Under the source paper's analysis protocol: Within the assay, amplification of reference gene primers was used to estimate how many nucleated cells each sample contained. To quantify the absolute abundance of each unique TCRbeta CDR3 rearrangement, sequence reads were collapsed and filtered. For each sample, productive Simpson clonality was calculated by taking the square root of Simpson's diversity index across productive rearrangements. The immuneACCESS repertoire file appears here via TCRdb, limited to in-frame rearrangements. These files lack a portion of the clones; in checked studies, under half of the deficit traces to unresolved V genes, and the cause of the others is not known. V, J and clone size are taken as reported in that table, and D and trimming were inferred from the DNA itself. Across this sample there are 140,000 to 150,000 clones, with around 89% seen only once. Together, the top ten hold around 2.9% of the sample.

V is cut back by 5 bases and J by 0 bases, with 5 bases in the junction unmatched. The germline V gene sets CDR1 to SGHVS and CDR2 to FQNEAQ. Including the terminal cysteine and phenylalanine, the CDR3 comprises 15 residues. This entry keeps only the CDR3 DNA: 45 bases, framed from base 1. Of note for this clone: Its antigen has not been determined. The record has no base qualities; no much larger clone is one base away.

This receptor was taken from a man aged 55 to 69 with active or convalescent COVID-19. The sequenced sample consisted of peripheral blood. This receptor chain uses TRBV7-8 and TRBJ2-3, with TRBD2 identical over 7 junction bases. The CDR3 corresponds to CASSPRLASTDTQYF. DNA sequence: TGTGCCAGCAGCCCCAGACTAGCTAGCACAGATACGCAGTATTTT.